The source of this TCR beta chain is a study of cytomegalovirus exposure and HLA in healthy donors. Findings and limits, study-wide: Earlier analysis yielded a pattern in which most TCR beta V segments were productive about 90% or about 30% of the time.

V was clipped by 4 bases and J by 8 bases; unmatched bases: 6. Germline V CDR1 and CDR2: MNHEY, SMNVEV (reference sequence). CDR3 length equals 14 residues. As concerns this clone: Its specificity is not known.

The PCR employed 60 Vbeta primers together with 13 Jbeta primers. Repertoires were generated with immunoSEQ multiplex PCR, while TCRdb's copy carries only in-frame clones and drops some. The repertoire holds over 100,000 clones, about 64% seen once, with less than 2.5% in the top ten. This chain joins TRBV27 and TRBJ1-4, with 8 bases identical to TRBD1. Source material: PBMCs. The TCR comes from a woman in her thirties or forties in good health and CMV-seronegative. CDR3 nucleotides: TGTGCCAGCAGTTCTGGGACAGGCCCCGAAAAACTGTTTTTT. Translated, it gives CASSSGTGPEKLFF.